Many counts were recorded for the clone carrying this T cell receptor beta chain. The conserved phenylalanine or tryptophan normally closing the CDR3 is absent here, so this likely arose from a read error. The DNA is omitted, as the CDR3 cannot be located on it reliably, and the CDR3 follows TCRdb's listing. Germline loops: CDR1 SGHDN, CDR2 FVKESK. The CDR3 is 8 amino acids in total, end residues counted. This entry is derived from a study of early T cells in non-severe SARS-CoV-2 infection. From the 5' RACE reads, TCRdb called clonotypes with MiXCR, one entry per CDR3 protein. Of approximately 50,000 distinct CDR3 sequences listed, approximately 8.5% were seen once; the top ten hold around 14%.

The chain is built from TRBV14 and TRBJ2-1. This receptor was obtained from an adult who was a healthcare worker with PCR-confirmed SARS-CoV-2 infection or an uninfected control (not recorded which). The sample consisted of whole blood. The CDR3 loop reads CASSPTTP.